Presented here are 12 T cell receptor beta chains from one specimen sequenced in a study of glioma-infiltrating T cells. Amplification of TCR alpha and beta CDR3 regions from RNA used iRepertoire nested multiplex PCR. MiXCR, run by TCRdb on the multiplex PCR reads, gives a single entry per CDR3 protein. Of 45,000 or so distinct CDR3 sequences in the sample, around 22% were seen once. Specimen: glioma tissue, nonneoplastic brain tissue, or PBMCs (not recorded which). Receptors were obtained from a human donor with low-grade glioma or glioblastoma, undergoing nonglioma brain surgery, or in good health (not recorded which).

The rearrangement joins TRBV5-1 to TRBJ2-7, with D perhaps being TRBD1 or TRBD2 (5 bases each). Germline loops: CDR1 SGHRS, CDR2 YFSETQ. The CDR3 is made up of 15 amino acids. Trimming stripped 3 bases from V and 2 bases from J, with 15 bases between. CDR3: CASSWGTINTYEQYF. The CDR3 nucleotides read TGCGCCAGCAGCTGGGGGACGATCAACACCTACGAGCAGTACTTC.

The chain recombines TRBV28 with TRBJ2-1; either TRBD1 or TRBD2 may supply D (5 bases each). The length of the CDR3 is 16 residues. Germline V lookup: CDR1 MDHEN, CDR2 SYDVKM. V was cut by 4 bases and J by 1 base, with 14 bases left in between. The CDR3 protein is CASSYDGAVSYNEQFF. CDR3 coding DNA: TGTGCCAGCAGTTACGACGGGGCCGTGTCCTACAATGAGCAGTTCTTC.

In regard to this clonotype: A much larger clone is a single base away; this may be a read error. The conserved closing phenylalanine or tryptophan is absent in this CDR3, likely reflecting a read error. The V call is TRBV28, the J call TRBJ1-2; 8 positions match TRBD1. The germline CDR1 and CDR2 sequences are MDHEN and SYDVKM. The CDR3 runs 16 residues. The trim removed 2 bases at V and 5 bases at J, leaving 10 bases unmatched. The CDR3 coding sequence is TGTGCCAGCAGTTTACAGGGGGCGGTTAAAGCTTATGGCTACACCTCC. It encodes CASSLQGAVKAYGYTS.

V gene TRBV9 combines with J gene TRBJ2-1, with a tentative D call TRBD1 (6 bases). Trimming took off 4 bases at V and 6 bases at J, with 17 bases between the two ends. The germline V gene encodes CDR1 SGDLS and CDR2 YYNGEE. The CDR3 runs to 15 residues. The CDR3 bases are TGTGCCAGCAGCCAAGGACAGCTCCCCAGCAATGAGCAGTTCTTC. Translating it yields CASSQGQLPSNEQFF.

This clonotype occurred many times. V usage is TRBV12-3 or TRBV12-4 and J usage is TRBJ1-1, with D possibly matching TRBD1 (5 bases). This CDR3 is 14 amino acids long. Trimming took off 4 bases at V and 0 bases at J, with 9 bases between the two ends. CDR3 sequence reads: CASSWGRMNTEAFF. Written as DNA, the CDR3 is TGTGCCAGCAGTTGGGGCAGGATGAACACTGAAGCTTTCTTT.

This clonotype was seen ten or more times. The V gene is TRBV6-1, the J gene TRBJ2-5; 7 nucleotides agree with TRBD1. J gave up 5 bases and V 6 bases, and 15 bases lay outside the gene matches. Germline values: CDR1 MNHNS, CDR2 SASEGT. The CDR3 has 16 amino acids. The CDR3 bases are TGTGCCAGCAGAATTCCCGGGACAGATCCTCGGGAGACCCAGTACTTC. Its translation is CASRIPGTDPRETQYF.

This clonotype appeared many times. V is TRBV4-1 and J is TRBJ2-5, with D perhaps TRBD1 or TRBD2 (6 bases each). With 0 bases removed from V and 2 bases from J, the gap between germline ends came to 16 bases. The length of the CDR3 is 17 residues. In germline, CDR1 is MGHRA, CDR2 YSYEKL. Here the CDR3 DNA reads TGCGCCAGCAGCCAAGATCCCACGAGGGGGGAACAAGAGACCCAGTACTTC. Protein sequence: CASSQDPTRGEQETQYF.

This clonotype came up a few times. The chain links TRBV2 to TRBJ2-7, with D uncertain. Per germline, CDR1 SNHLY and CDR2 FYNNEI. The CDR3 has 14 amino acids. The ends were cut back, 3 bases at V and 2 bases at J, with 11 bases in the middle. CDR3: CASSDAVKTYEQYF. The DNA of the CDR3 is TGTGCCAGCAGTGACGCAGTGAAGACCTACGAGCAGTACTTC. Filled out from reference TRBV2 and TRBJ2-7, the complete variable domain reads EPEVTQTPSHQVTQMGQEVILRCVPISNHLYFYWYRQILGQKVEFLVSFYNNEISEKSEIFDDQFSVERPDGSNFTLKIRSTKLEDSAMYFCASSDAVKTYEQYFGPGTRLTVT.

A single count supports this clonotype. Possible read error: a much larger clone is one base away. J is TRBJ2-1 and V is TRBV24-1; tentative D call: TRBD2 (7 bases). Looked up from germline, CDR1 is KGHDR and CDR2 is SFDVKD. The V and J ends lost 0 bases and 0 bases respectively, with 8 bases between them. This CDR3 contains 16 residues. CDR3 sequence (DNA): TGTGCCACCAGTGATTTGGGGGGGGCCTCCTACAATGAGCAGTTCTTC. Amino acid sequence: CATSDLGGASYNEQFF.

This clonotype was recorded at least ten times. This rearrangement joins TRBV12-3 or TRBV12-4 to TRBJ1-2; 10 nucleotides line up with TRBD1. V was clipped by 4 bases and J by 8 bases; unmatched bases: 7. There are 14 residues in the CDR3. The CDR3 nucleotides read TGTGCCAGCAGTTGGGGACAGGGGAAGAGAGGCTACACCTTC. This gives the protein CASSWGQGKRGYTF.

This clonotype was seen repeatedly, ten times or more. The gene calls are TRBV4-1 and TRBJ2-7, with 10 positions matching TRBD2. The CDR3 is made up of 14 amino acids. Trimming took 5 bases from V and 5 from J; bases not matched to a gene: 6. Germline V gene data show CDR1 as MGHRA and CDR2 as YSYEKL. Written as DNA, the CDR3 is TGCGCCAGCAGCACTGCGAGCGGGGGGGACGAGCAGTACTTC. Translated, it gives CASSTASGGDEQYF.

The sample holds many counts of this clonotype. This chain joins TRBV10-3 and TRBJ2-5; either TRBD1 or TRBD2 may supply D (5 bases each). Per the germline V gene, CDR1 is ENHRY and CDR2 is SYGVKD. This CDR3 region has 14 residues. The V gene lost 3 bases and the J gene lost 1 base, with 9 bases spanning the gap. The CDR3 DNA reads as TGTGCCATCAGTGATTTGGGGGTCCAAGAGACCCAGTACTTC. Residues: CAISDLGVQETQYF.